The sequence of this T cell receptor (beta chain) was determined in a study of regulatory T cells in long-lasting Graves disease. Whole-study findings and limits: When disease was persistent, TRBV28, TRBJ1-2 and TRBJ2-5 were the favored segments.

iRepertoire HTBI primers and Arm-PCR of CDR3 regions built TCR beta libraries. Each CDR3 protein is one row after TCRdb ran MiXCR on the multiplex PCR reads. The sample yields about 560,000 distinct CDR3 sequences, about 16% seen once. J gave up 8 bases and V 5 bases, and 11 bases lay outside the gene matches. The CDR3 length is 15 residues. In germline, CDR1 is MDHEN, CDR2 SYDVKM. The time point: newly diagnosed GD, antithyroid drugs for less than 3 months. The authors made the TCR library using RNA they extracted from PBMCs. Note on this clonotype: Its antigen is undetermined.

These data were likewise used in another study, on T cells in Graves' hyperthyroidism and ophthalmopathy. From that report: With a median lead of approximately six months before onset, the model predicted ophthalmopathy.

The J gene is TRBJ1-4, the V gene TRBV28; 7 positions match TRBD1. The sequence was collected from a man between 18 and 35 years old with Graves disease. Sequenced material: peripheral blood mononuclear cells (PBMCs), taken at new diagnosis, from a patient treated with antithyroid drugs. The CDR3 reads CASSILDRVEEKLFF. CDR3 coding DNA: TGTGCCAGCAGTATCTTAGACAGGGTAGAAGAAAAACTGTTTTTT.